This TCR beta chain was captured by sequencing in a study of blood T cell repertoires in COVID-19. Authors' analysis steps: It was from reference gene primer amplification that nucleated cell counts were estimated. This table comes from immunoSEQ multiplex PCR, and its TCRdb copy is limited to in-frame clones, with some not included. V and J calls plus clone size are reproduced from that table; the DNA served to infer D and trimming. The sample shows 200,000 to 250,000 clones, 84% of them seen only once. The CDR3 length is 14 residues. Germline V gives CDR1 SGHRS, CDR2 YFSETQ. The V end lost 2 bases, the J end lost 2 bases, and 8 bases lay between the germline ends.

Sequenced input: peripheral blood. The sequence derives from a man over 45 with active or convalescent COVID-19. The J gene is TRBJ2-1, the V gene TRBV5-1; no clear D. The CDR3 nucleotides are TGCGCCAGCAGCTTACAGCCCACCTACAATGAGCAGTTCTTC. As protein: CASSLQPTYNEQFF. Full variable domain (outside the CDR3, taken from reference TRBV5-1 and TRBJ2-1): KAGVTQTPRYLIKTRGQQVTLSCSPISGHRSVSWYQQTPGQGLQFLFEYFSETQRNKGNFPGRFSGRQFSNSRSEMNVSTLELGDSALYLCASSLQPTYNEQFFGPGTRLTVL.